One and the same sample provided the 23 T cell receptor beta chains below, sequenced in a study of CD8+ T cells in alopecia areata. The authors extracted RNA and reverse transcribed it into cDNA as the sequencing template. Method: immunoSEQ multiplex PCR; TCRdb's copy keeps in-frame clones and lacks some. There are approximately 210,000 clones in the sample; less than 65% occur only once, and roughly 4.2% lies in the top ten. The sample's treatment: oral pan-JAK inhibitor, 5-10 mg twice daily. The specimen comprised CD4+ T cells sorted from blood, sampled at week 4, from a patient treated with tofacitinib. The source of these receptors is a human donor with alopecia areata.

The rearrangement joins TRBV5-5 to TRBJ1-6, with 7 bases identical to TRBD1. Germline V gene lookup returns CDR1 SGHKS and CDR2 YYEKEE (reference sequence). The CDR3 consists of 15 residues. V shed 2 bases, J shed 7 bases, and the junction held 6 bases outside the gene matches. CDR3: CASSLRQGNNSPLHF. CDR3 coding DNA: TGTGCCAGCAGCTTAAGACAGGGTAACAATTCACCCCTCCACTTT.

The CDR3 loop is CASSVAGRYNSPLHF. In DNA, the CDR3 is TGTGCCAGCAGCGTAGCCGGGCGGTATAATTCACCCCTCCACTTT. The J gene is TRBJ1-6, the V gene TRBV9; D gene uncertain. Germline V gene lookup returns CDR1 SGDLS and CDR2 YYNGEE. The CDR3 runs 15 residues. Between the trimmed V and J ends, which lost 0 bases and 4 bases, there was a span of 8 bases.

The chain carries TRBV5-1 and TRBJ1-2, with D possibly matching TRBD1 (6 bases). CDR3 length: 14 amino acids. Between the trimmed V and J ends, which lost 3 bases and 2 bases, there was a span of 11 bases. The germline V gene has CDR1 SGHRS and CDR2 YFSETQ. The CDR3 region has the DNA TGCGCCAGCAGCTGGGGGACAACCAACTATGGCTACACCTTC. Translated, it gives CASSWGTTNYGYTF. Full variable domain (missing parts from reference TRBV5-1 and TRBJ1-2): KAGVTQTPRYLIKTRGQQVTLSCSPISGHRSVSWYQQTPGQGLQFLFEYFSETQRNKGNFPGRFSGRQFSNSRSEMNVSTLELGDSALYLCASSWGTTNYGYTFGSGTRLTVV.

V gene TRBV15 combines with J gene TRBJ2-5; D gene uncertain. Germline V gene sequence: CDR1 LNHNV, CDR2 YYDKDF (reference sequence). V was pared by 0 bases and J by 2 bases, with 4 bases between. The CDR3 totals 13 residues. The CDR3 DNA reads TGTGCCACCAGCAGAGAACGGCAAGAGACCCAGTACTTC. Translated: CATSRERQETQYF.

The sample holds one count of this clone. The chain is built from TRBV7-9 and TRBJ2-3; 7 nucleotides agree with TRBD1. The CDR3 consists of 13 residues. V was clipped by 5 bases and J by 4 bases; unmatched bases: 3. CDR1 and CDR2 (germline): SEHNR, FQNEAQ (reference sequence). The CDR3 DNA follows: TGTGCCAGCAGCCGACAGGGCTCAGATACGCAGTATTTT. Protein product: CASSRQGSDTQYF.

The genes are TRBV20-1 and TRBJ2-7; D is possibly TRBD1 (6 bases). CDR1 is DFQATT and CDR2 is SNEGSKA in the germline V gene (reference sequence). The V end lost 6 bases, the J end lost 6 bases, and 12 bases lay between the germline ends. CDR3 length: 11 amino acids. DNA of the CDR3: TGCAGTGCAGAACAGGGTTCCGAGCAGTACTTC. Protein sequence: CSAEQGSEQYF.

This clone has only a few counts. Germline is not matched at one junction end, which may reflect a read error. This chain links TRBV7-3 with TRBJ1-6; 7 bases agree with TRBD1. In germline, CDR1 is SGHTA, CDR2 FQGTGA. The CDR3 loop spans 18 amino acids. The CDR3 here is CASSLSAGGSSYNSPLHF. The CDR3 coding sequence is TGCGCCAGCAGCCTATCAGCAGGGGGGAGCTCCTATAATTCACCCCTCCACTTT.

The table lists this clone with a few counts. The DNA for the CDR3 is TGTGCCAGCAGCCAAGGCGCCGGACAGGGGGCCCCTGAAGCTTTCTTT. Encoded protein: CASSQGAGQGAPEAFF. The chain uses TRBV4-2 and TRBJ1-1; 11 positions agree with TRBD1. The V gene's germline CDR1 is LGHNA and CDR2 YNFKEQ. V lost 1 base to trimming and J lost 6 bases; unmatched junction nucleotides: 7. The CDR3 loop spans 16 amino acids.

J is TRBJ1-1 and V is TRBV2, with D unclear. Germline V gene data show CDR1 as SNHLY and CDR2 as FYNNEI. The length of the CDR3 is 12 residues. V was clipped by 11 bases and J by 0 bases, with 10 bases between them. CDR3 in DNA: TGTGCCGTATCGGGCATGAACACTGAAGCTTTCTTT. This sequence encodes CAVSGMNTEAFF.

The CDR3 DNA reads TGTGCCTGGAGTACACAGGGAATGGGCAATCAGCCCCAGCATTTT. This gives the protein CAWSTQGMGNQPQHF. The chain links TRBV30 to TRBJ1-5; D is perhaps TRBD1 (6 bases). The germline V gene encodes CDR1 GTSNPN and CDR2 SVGIG (reference sequence). V was shortened by 2 bases and J by 2 bases, with 13 bases between the two germline ends. The CDR3 is 15 residues long.

The V call is TRBV29-1, the J call TRBJ1-5; D gene uncertain. V shed 7 bases and J shed 11 bases, with 18 bases lying between them. From germline, CDR1 is SQVTM and CDR2 ANQGSEA. CDR3 length: 12 amino acids. The CDR3 here is CSARKADQTQHF. In nucleotides, the CDR3 is TGCAGCGCCCGTAAGGCTGACCAGACCCAGCATTTT.

This rearrangement joins TRBV15 to TRBJ2-7; D call uncertain. Germline-derived CDR1 and CDR2 are LNHNV and YYDKDF (reference sequence). Trimming stripped 0 bases from V and 3 bases from J, with 9 bases between. This CDR3 is built from 14 residues. CDR3 sequence (DNA): TGTGCCACCAGCAGAGATGTGGGGTTCTACGAGCAGTACTTC. It is translated as CATSRDVGFYEQYF.

This chain joins TRBV30 and TRBJ1-2, with 8 bases lining up with TRBD1. V trimming: 3 bases; J trimming: 6 bases; junction bases outside the gene matches: 3. Germline CDR1 reads GTSNPN; CDR2 reads SVGIG (reference sequence). The length of the CDR3 is 12 residues. In nucleotides, the CDR3 is TGTGCCTGGAGAAGACAGGGGAATGGCTACACCTTC. Translation: CAWRRQGNGYTF.

The rearrangement uses TRBV4-1 and TRBJ2-3, with D maybe TRBD2 (6 bases). From germline, CDR1 is MGHRA and CDR2 YSYEKL. The CDR3 has 15 amino acids. The V and J ends lost 4 bases and 0 bases respectively, with 11 bases between them. CDR3 coding DNA: TGCGCCAGCAGCCTCGCGGGGCTAAGCACAGATACGCAGTATTTT. Protein product: CASSLAGLSTDTQYF.

This rearrangement joins TRBV10-3 to TRBJ2-1; 10 bases line up with TRBD2. Trimming at V came to 6 bases and at J to 8 bases, leaving 7 bases not matched to a gene. The CDR3 totals 14 residues. CDR1 and CDR2 (germline): ENHRY, SYGVKD. The CDR3 DNA follows: TGTGCCATCAGGCCTAGCGGGGGAGTGTATGAGCAGTTCTTC. The encoded protein is CAIRPSGGVYEQFF.

The chain joins TRBV4-1 to TRBJ1-4; no reliable D call. Germline CDR1 MGHRA, CDR2 YSYEKL. V lost 0 bases to trimming and J lost 5 bases, with 22 bases between them. The CDR3 loop spans 19 amino acids. The chain's CDR3 is CASSQESVRVSSRNEKLFF. DNA of the CDR3: TGCGCCAGCAGCCAAGAGAGTGTACGGGTGTCGTCAAGAAATGAAAAACTGTTTTTT.

This chain links TRBV7-9 with TRBJ2-7; 7 bases agree with TRBD2. There are 14 residues in the CDR3. In germline, CDR1 is SEHNR, CDR2 FQNEAQ (reference sequence). The trim removed 3 bases at V and 4 bases at J, leaving 6 bases unmatched. The CDR3 DNA reads as TGTGCCAGCAGCTTGGGAGGGGTTCTTTACGAGCAGTACTTC. Protein: CASSLGGVLYEQYF.

The chain employs TRBV7-3 and TRBJ2-5; TRBD1 aligns across 7 bases. Germline CDR1 SGHTA, CDR2 FQGTGA. The CDR3 loop spans 15 amino acids. Trimming cost V 5 bases and J 1 base; bases outside gene matches: 7. The CDR3 loop reads CASSKLGQSQETQYF. The CDR3 DNA follows: TGTGCCAGCAGCAAGTTGGGACAGTCCCAAGAGACCCAGTACTTC.

The chain links TRBV19 to TRBJ2-5; a weak D match, TRBD1 (5 bases). The germline CDR1 and CDR2 sequences are LNHDA and SQIVND (reference sequence). Trimming shortened V by 2 bases and J by 1 base, and 14 bases separated the two germline ends. The CDR3 consists of 16 residues. CDR3 in amino acids: CASSIRRQGLQETQYF. CDR3 DNA: TGTGCCAGTAGTATAAGGCGGCAGGGCCTCCAAGAGACCCAGTACTTC.

The gene calls are TRBV5-6 and TRBJ2-7, with D unclear. Germline values: CDR1 SGHDT, CDR2 YYEEEE. This CDR3 is built from 12 residues. V lost 2 bases and J lost 4, with 7 bases in between. This CDR3 reads CASSFNRYEQYF. The CDR3 coding sequence is TGTGCCAGCAGCTTCAATAGGTACGAGCAGTACTTC. The full variable domain, in which reference TRBV5-6 and TRBJ2-7 provide the parts outside the CDR3, is DAGVTQSPTHLIKTRGQQVTLRCSPKSGHDTVSWYQQALGQGPQFIFQYYEEEERQRGNFPDRFSGHQFPNYSSELNVNALLLGDSALYLCASSFNRYEQYFGPGTRLTVT.

The chain employs TRBV2 and TRBJ2-4; tentatively, D is TRBD1 (5 bases). Germline-derived CDR1 and CDR2 are SNHLY and FYNNEI. Trimming left V 3 bases short and J 7 bases short, with 13 bases between. The CDR3 contains 14 residues. The CDR3 DNA reads as TGTGCCAGCAGTGACAGTGGGGCTGGGAACATTCAGTACTTC. Translation: CASSDSGAGNIQYF.

The J gene is TRBJ2-2, the V gene TRBV30; tentatively, D is TRBD1 or TRBD2 (6 bases each). Looked up from germline, CDR1 is GTSNPN and CDR2 is SVGIG (reference sequence). V was trimmed by 4 bases and J by 0 bases, leaving 18 bases between them. This CDR3 contains 17 residues. The CDR3 protein is CAWIFKGGRANTGELFF. The CDR3 bases are TGTGCCTGGATCTTTAAGGGGGGAAGGGCGAACACCGGGGAGCTGTTTTTT.

This clone turned up a few times. The J gene is TRBJ2-6, the V gene TRBV18, with TRBD2 matching over 10 bases. Germline loops: CDR1 KGHSH, CDR2 LQKENI. The ends lost 1 base at V and 0 bases at J; junction bases unmatched: 9. The CDR3 is 20 residues long. The CDR3 sequence is CASSPQRLAGVLSGANVLTF. The DNA for the CDR3 is TGTGCCAGCTCACCACAACGTCTAGCGGGGGTCCTCTCTGGGGCCAACGTCCTGACTTTC.